The sequence of this TCR beta chain was determined in a study of cytomegalovirus exposure and HLA in healthy donors. About the study: In a later analysis, the roughly 110 validation repertoires were reported to have used the same platform as the roughly 670 first-cohort repertoires. Study-level points and caveats: Reports credit the classifier with highly specific, highly sensitive diagnosis of cytomegalovirus status. The tendency of first-cohort TCR clusters to co-occur in the roughly 130 validation repertoires emerged from a later analysis.

Profiled with immunoSEQ multiplex PCR; TCRdb holds only in-frame clones, not every one. In the table there are about 170,000 clones, over 85% of which are singletons. Comments on this clone: No antigen is known for it.

The V gene's germline CDR1 is SGHRS and CDR2 YFSETQ. J gave up 2 bases and V 4 bases, and 6 bases lay outside the gene matches. This CDR3 has 14 residues. The source is a man aged 18 to 29 in good health and CMV-seropositive. The sample comprised PBMCs. The chain employs TRBV5-1 and TRBJ2-7, with 7 bases that match TRBD2. The CDR3 nucleotides read TGCGCCAGCAGCGAAGGACTAGTCACCTACGAGCAGTACTTC. It codes for CASSEGLVTYEQYF.